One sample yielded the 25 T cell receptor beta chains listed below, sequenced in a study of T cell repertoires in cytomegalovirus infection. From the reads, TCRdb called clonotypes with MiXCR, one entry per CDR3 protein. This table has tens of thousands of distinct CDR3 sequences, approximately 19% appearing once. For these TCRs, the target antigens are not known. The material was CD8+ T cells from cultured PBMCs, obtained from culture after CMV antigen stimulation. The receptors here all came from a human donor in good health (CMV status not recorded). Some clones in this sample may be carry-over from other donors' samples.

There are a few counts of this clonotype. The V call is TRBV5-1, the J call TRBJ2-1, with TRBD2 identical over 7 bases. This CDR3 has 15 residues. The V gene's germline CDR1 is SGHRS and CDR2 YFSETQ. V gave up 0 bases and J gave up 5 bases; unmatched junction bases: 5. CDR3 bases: TGCGCCAGCAGCTTGGAAGCGGGGTATAACAATGAGCAGTTCTTC. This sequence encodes CASSLEAGYNNEQFF.

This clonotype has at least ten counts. CDR3 loop: CAISETGQRAAFF. In DNA, the CDR3 is TGTGCCATCAGTGAAACCGGCCAAAGGGCCGCTTTCTTT. This sequence joins TRBV10-3 and TRBJ1-1; D gene uncertain. V was shortened by 3 bases and J by 11 bases, with 16 bases between the two germline ends. The CDR3 totals 13 residues. Looked up from germline, CDR1 is ENHRY and CDR2 is SYGVKD.

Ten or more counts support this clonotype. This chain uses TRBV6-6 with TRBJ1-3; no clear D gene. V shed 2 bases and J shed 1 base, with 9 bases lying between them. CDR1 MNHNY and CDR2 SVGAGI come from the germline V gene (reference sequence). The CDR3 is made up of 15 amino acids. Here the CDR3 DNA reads TGTGCCAGCAGTTACCCCTTAGTGTCTGGAAACACCATATATTTT. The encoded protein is CASSYPLVSGNTIYF.

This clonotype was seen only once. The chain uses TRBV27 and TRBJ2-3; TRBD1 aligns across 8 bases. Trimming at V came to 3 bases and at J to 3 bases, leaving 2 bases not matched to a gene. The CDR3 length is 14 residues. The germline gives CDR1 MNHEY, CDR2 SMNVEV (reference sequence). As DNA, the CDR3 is TGTGCCAGCAGTTTCGACAGGGGAACAGATACGCAGTATTTT. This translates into CASSFDRGTDTQYF.

This CDR3 is CASSQSAGGSSGNTIYF. Written as DNA, the CDR3 is TGCGCCAGCAGCCAGTCCGCCGGCGGTAGCTCTGGAAACACCATATATTTT. The chain uses TRBV5-1 and TRBJ1-3; D is undetermined. Germline V gene lookup returns CDR1 SGHRS and CDR2 YFSETQ. The CDR3 consists of 17 residues. Deletions cut 4 bases from V and 0 bases from J, with 17 bases between. The variable domain in full, completed from reference TRBV5-1 and TRBJ1-3, reads KAGVTQTPRYLIKTRGQQVTLSCSPISGHRSVSWYQQTPGQGLQFLFEYFSETQRNKGNFPGRFSGRQFSNSRSEMNVSTLELGDSALYLCASSQSAGGSSGNTIYFGEGSWLTVV.

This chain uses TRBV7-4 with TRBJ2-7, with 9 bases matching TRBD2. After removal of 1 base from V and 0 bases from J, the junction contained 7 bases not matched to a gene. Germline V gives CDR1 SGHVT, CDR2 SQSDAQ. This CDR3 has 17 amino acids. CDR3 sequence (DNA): TGTGCCAGCAGCTTAGACCGGGCTAGCGGGGACTCCTACGAGCAGTACTTC. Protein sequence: CASSLDRASGDSYEQYF.

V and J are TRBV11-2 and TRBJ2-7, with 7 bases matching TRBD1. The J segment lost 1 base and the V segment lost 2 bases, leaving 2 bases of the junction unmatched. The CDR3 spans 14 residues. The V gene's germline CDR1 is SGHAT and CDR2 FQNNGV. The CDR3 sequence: CASSLPGQSYEQYF. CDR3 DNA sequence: TGTGCCAGCAGCTTACCGGGACAGTCCTACGAGCAGTACTTC.

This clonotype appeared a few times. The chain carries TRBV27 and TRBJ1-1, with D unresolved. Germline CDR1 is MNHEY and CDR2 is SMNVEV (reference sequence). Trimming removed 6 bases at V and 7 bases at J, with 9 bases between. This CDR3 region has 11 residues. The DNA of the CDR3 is TGTGCCAGCAGGTCCTTCAATGAAGCTTTCTTT. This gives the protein CASRSFNEAFF.

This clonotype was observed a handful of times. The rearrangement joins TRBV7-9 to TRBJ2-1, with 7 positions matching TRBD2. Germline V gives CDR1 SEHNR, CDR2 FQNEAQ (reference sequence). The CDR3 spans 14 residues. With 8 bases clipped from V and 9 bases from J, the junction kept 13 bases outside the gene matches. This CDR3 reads CASDRGGLSGEQFF. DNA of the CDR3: TGTGCCAGCGACCGCGGGGGACTGTCGGGTGAGCAGTTCTTC. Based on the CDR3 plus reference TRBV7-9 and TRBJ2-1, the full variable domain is DTGVSQNPRHKITKRGQNVTFRCDPISEHNRLYWYRQTLGQGPEFLTYFQNEAQLEKSRLLSDRFSAERPKGSFSTLEIQRTEQGDSAMYLCASDRGGLSGEQFFGPGTRLTVL.

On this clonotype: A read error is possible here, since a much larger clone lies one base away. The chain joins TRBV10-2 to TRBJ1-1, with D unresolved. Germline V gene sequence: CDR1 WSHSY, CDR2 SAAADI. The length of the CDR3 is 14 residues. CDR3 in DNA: TGCGCCAGCAGTGAGTCGAAGGGTAACACTGGAGCTTTCTTT. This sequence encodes CASSESKGNTGAFF.

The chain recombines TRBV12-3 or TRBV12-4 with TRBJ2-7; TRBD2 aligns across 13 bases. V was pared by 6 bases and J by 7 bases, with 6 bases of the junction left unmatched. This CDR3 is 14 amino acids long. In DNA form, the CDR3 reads TGTGCCAGCAGCCAGACTAGCGGGAGGAAGGAGCAGTACTTC. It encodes CASSQTSGRKEQYF.

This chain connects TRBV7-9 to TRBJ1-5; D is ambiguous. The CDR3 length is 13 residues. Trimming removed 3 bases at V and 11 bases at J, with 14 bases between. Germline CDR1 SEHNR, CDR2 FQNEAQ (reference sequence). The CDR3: CASSLDSLATQHF. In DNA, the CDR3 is TGTGCCAGCAGCTTGGACTCCCTTGCGACCCAGCATTTT.

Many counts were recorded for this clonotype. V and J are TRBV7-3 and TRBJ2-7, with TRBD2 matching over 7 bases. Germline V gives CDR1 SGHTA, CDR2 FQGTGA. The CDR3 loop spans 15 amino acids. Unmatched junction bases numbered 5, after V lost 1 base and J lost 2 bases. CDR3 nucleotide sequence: TGTGCCAGCAGCTTAATGGGAGGGACGGCCTACGAGCAGTACTTC. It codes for CASSLMGGTAYEQYF.

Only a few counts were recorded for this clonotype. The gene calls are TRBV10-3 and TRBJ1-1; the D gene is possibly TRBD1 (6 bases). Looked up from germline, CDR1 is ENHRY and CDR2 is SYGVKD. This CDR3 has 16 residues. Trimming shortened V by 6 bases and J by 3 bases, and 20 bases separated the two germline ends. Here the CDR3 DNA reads TGTGCCATCAGGTTTGGGGGGCAGCGGAGGGACACTGAAGCTTTCTTT. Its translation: CAIRFGGQRRDTEAFF.

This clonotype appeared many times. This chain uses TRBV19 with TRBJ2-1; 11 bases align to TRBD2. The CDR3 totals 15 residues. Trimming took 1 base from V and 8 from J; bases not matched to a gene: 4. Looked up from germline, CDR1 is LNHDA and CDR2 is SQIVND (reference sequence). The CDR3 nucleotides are TGTGCCAGTAGTATAGGGGGGACTAGCGGCGATGAGCAGTTCTTC. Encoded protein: CASSIGGTSGDEQFF.

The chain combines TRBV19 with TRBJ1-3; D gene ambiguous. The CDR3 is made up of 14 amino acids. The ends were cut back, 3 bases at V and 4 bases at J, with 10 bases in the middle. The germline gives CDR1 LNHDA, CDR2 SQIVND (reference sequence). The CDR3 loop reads CASSIFAEGNTIYF. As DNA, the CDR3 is TGTGCCAGTAGTATTTTTGCGGAAGGAAACACCATATATTTT.

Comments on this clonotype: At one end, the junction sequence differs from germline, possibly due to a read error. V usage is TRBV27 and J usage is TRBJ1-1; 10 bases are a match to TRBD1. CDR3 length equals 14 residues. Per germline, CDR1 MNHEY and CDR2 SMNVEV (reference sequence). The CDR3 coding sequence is TGTGCCAACAGTTCGACAGGGGGCAGGACTGAAGCTTTCTTT. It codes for CANSSTGGRTEAFF.

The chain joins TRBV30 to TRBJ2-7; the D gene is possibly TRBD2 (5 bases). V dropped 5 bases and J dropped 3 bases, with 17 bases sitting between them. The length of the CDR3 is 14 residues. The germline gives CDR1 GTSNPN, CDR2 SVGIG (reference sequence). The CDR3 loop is CAWRWSGSDYEQYF. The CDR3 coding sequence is TGTGCCTGGCGTTGGTCGGGGAGCGACTACGAGCAGTACTTC.

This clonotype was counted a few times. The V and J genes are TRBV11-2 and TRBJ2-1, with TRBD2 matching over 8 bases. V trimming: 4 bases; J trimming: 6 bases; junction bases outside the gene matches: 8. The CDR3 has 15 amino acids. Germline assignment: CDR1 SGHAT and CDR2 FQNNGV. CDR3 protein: CASSSGTSVVNEQFF. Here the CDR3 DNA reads TGTGCCAGCAGCTCCGGGACTAGTGTGGTCAATGAGCAGTTCTTC.

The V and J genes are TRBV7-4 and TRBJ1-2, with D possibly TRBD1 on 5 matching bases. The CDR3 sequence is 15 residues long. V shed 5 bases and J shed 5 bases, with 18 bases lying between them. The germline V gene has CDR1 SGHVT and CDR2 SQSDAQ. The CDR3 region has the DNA TGTGCCAGCAGCGGACCCCGGGACGGCGGATATGGCTACACCTTC. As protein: CASSGPRDGGYGYTF.

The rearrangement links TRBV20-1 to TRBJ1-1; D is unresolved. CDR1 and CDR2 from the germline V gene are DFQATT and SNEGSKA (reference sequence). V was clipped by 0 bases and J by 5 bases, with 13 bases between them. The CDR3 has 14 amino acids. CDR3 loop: CSARDWSGGTEAFF. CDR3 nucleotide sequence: TGCAGTGCTAGAGATTGGTCTGGTGGGACTGAAGCTTTCTTT.

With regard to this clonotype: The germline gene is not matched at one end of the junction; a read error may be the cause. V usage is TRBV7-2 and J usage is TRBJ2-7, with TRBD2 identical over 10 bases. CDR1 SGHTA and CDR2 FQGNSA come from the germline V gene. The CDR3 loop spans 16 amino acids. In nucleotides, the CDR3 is TGTGTCAGCAGCTTAGGTAGCGGGAGGTCCTCCGACGAGCAGTACTTC. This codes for CVSSLGSGRSSDEQYF.

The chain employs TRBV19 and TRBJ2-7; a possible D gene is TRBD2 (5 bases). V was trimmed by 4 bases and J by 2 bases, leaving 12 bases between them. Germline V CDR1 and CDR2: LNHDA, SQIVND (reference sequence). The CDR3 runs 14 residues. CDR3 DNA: TGTGCCAGTAGTAGAGGGTCCTTTGCCTACGAGCAGTACTTC. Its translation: CASSRGSFAYEQYF. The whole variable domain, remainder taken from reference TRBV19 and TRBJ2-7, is DGGITQSPKYLFRKEGQNVTLSCEQNLNHDAMYWYRQDPGQGLRLIYYSQIVNDFQKGDIAEGYSVSREKKESFPLTVTSAQKNPTAFYLCASSRGSFAYEQYFGPGTRLTVT.

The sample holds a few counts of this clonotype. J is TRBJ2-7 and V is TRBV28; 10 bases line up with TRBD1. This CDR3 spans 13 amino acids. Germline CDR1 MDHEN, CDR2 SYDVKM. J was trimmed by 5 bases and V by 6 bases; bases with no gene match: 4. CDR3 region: CASRTGTGDEQYF. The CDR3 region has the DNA TGTGCCAGCAGAACAGGGACAGGGGACGAGCAGTACTTC.

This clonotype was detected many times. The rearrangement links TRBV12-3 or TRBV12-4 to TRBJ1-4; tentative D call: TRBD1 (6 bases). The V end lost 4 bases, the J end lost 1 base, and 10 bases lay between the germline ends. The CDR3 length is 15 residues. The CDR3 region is CASSSGHLTNEKLFF. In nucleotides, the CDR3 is TGTGCCAGCAGTTCGGGACACTTAACTAATGAAAAACTGTTTTTT.